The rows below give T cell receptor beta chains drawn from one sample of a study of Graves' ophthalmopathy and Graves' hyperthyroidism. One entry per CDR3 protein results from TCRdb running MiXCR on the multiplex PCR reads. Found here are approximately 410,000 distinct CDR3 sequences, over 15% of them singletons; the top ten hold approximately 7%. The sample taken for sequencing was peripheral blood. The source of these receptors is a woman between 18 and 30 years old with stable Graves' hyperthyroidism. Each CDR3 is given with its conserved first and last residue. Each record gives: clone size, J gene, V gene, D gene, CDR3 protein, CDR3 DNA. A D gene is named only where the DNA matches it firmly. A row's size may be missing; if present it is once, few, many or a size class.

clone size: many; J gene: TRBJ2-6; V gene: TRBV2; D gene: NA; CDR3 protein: CASGSSGANVLTF; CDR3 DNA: TGTGCCAGCGGGAGCTCTGGGGCCAACGTCCTGACTTTC
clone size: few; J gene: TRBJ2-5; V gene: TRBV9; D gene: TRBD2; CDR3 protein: CASSVVLAGEETQYF; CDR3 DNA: TGTGCCAGCAGCGTAGTACTAGCGGGGGAAGAGACCCAGTACTTC
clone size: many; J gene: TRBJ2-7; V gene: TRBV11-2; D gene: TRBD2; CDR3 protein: CASSLESGGDYEQYF; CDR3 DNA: TGTGCCAGCAGCTTAGAAAGCGGGGGGGATTACGAGCAGTACTTC
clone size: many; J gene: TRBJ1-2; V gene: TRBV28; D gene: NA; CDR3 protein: CASSLGTVNYGYTF; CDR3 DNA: TGTGCCAGCAGTCTGGGGACGGTTAACTATGGCTACACCTTC
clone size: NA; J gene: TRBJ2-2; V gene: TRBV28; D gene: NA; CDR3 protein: CASRPGARGKTGELFF; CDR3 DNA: TGTGCCAGCAGGCCAGGGGCGCGGGGGAAGACCGGGGAGCTGTTTTTT
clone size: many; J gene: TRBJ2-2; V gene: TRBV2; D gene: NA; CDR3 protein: CASSEVSGSTGELFF; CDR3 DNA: TGTGCCAGCAGTGAGGTCTCTGGGTCCACCGGGGAGCTGTTTTTT
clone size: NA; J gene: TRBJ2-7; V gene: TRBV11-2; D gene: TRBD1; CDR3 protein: CASSPGQGSGEQYF; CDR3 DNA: TGTGCCAGCAGCCCCGGACAGGGATCAGGAGAGCAGTACTTC
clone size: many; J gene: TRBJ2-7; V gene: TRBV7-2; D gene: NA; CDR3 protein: CASSLGGVRSGEQYF; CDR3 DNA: TGTGCCAGCAGCCTAGGTGGAGTGAGGAGTGGTGAGCAGTACTTC
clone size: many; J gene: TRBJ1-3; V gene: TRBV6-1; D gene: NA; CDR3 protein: CASRTLSGNTIYF; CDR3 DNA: TGTGCCAGTCGGACCCTCTCTGGAAACACCATATATTTT
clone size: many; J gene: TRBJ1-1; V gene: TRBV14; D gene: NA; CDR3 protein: CASSQFRGGTEAFF; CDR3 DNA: TGTGCCAGCAGCCAGTTCAGGGGCGGCACTGAAGCTTTCTTT
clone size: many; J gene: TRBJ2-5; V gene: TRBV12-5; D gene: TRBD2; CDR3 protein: CASARGLAGETQYF; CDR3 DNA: TGTGCTAGTGCCAGGGGACTAGCAGGAGAGACCCAGTACTTC
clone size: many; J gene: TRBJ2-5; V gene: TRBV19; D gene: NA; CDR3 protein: CASSIWETGQETQYF; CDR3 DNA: TGTGCCAGTAGTATATGGGAGACAGGACAAGAGACCCAGTACTTC
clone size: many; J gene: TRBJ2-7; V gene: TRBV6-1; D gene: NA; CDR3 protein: CASSETHREPSYEQYF; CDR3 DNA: TGTGCCAGCAGTGAGACCCACAGGGAACCTTCCTACGAGCAGTACTTC
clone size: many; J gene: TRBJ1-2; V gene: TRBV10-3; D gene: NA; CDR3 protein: CAISDRESGYTF; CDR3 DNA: TGTGCCATCAGTGATCGGGAATCTGGCTACACCTTC
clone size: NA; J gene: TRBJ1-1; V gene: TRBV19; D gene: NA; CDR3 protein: CASMVGRVTEAFF; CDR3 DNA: TGTGCCAGTATGGTGGGCAGGGTCACTGAAGCTTTCTTT
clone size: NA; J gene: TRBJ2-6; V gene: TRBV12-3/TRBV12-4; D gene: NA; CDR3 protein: CASSLEWGNGSGANVLTF; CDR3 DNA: TGTGCCAGCAGTTTAGAATGGGGCAACGGCTCTGGGGCCAACGTCCTGACTTTC
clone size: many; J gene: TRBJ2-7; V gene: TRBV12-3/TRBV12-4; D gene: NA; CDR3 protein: CASSLGAGEHF; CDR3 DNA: TGTGCCAGCAGTTTAGGGGCAGGGGAGCACTTC
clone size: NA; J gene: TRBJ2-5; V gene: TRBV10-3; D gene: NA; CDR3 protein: CAISESRENTQYF; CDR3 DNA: TGTGCCATCAGTGAGTCAAGGGAAAATACCCAGTACTTC
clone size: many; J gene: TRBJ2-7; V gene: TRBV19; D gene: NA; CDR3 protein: CASSQKGRHSSYEQYF; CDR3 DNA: TGTGCCAGTAGTCAGAAGGGTCGGCACAGCTCCTACGAGCAGTACTTC
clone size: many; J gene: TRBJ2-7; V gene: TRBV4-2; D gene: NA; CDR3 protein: CASSQGAGTPYEQYF; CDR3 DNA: TGTGCCAGCAGCCAAGGGGCCGGGACACCCTACGAGCAGTACTTC
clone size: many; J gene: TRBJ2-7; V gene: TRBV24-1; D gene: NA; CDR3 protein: CATSEGAYEQYF; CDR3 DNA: TGTGCCACCAGTGAGGGGGCTTACGAGCAGTACTTC
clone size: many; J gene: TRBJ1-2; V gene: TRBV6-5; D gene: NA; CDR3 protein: CASSYSRQNYGYTF; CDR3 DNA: TGTGCCAGCAGTTACTCTCGTCAGAACTATGGCTACACCTTC
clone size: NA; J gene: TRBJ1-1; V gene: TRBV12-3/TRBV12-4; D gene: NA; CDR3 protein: CASSLQGIRTEAFF; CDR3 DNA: TGTGCCAGCAGTTTACAGGGGATTAGGACTGAAGCTTTCTTT
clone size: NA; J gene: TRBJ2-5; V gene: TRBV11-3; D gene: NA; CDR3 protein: CASSPRDLHKETQYF; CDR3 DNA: TGTGCCAGCAGCCCCCGGGACTTACATAAAGAGACCCAGTACTTC
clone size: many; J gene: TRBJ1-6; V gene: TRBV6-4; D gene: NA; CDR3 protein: CASKSSYNSPLHF; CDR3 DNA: TGTGCCAGTAAGAGCTCCTATAATTCACCCCTCCACTTT
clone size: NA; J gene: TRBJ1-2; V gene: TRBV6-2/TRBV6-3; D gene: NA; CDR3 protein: CASTSYGYTF; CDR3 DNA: TGTGCCAGCACGAGCTATGGCTACACCTTC
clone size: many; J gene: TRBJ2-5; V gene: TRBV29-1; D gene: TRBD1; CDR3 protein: CSAGQGQETQYF; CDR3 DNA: TGCAGCGCAGGACAGGGGCAAGAGACCCAGTACTTC
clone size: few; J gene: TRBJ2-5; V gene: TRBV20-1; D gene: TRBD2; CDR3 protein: CSASIPGGPKETQYF; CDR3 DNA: TGCAGTGCTAGCATCCCGGGGGGGCCTAAAGAGACCCAGTACTTC
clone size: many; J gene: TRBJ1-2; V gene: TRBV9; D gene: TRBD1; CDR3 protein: CASSVAGTGRGYTF; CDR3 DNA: TGTGCCAGCAGCGTCGCCGGGACAGGGAGAGGCTACACCTTC
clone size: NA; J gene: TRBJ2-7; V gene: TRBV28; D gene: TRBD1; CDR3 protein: CASRLRQGARGEQYF; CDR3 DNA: TGTGCCAGCAGGCTACGGCAGGGGGCCAGAGGCGAGCAGTACTTC
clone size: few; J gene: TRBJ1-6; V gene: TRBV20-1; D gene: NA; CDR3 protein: CSASGTDNSPLHF; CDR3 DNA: TGCAGTGCTAGCGGGACGGATAATTCACCCCTCCACTTT
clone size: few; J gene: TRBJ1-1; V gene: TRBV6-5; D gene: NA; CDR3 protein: CASSYPGAMNTEAFF; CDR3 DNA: TGTGCCAGCAGTTACCCGGGAGCTATGAACACTGAAGCTTTCTTT
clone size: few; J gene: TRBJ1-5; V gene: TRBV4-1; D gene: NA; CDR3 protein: CASSQARGRNQPQHF; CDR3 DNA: TGCGCCAGCAGCCAAGCCAGGGGACGCAATCAGCCCCAGCATTTT
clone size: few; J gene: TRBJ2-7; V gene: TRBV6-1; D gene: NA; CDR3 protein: CASSPRAGQRNEQYF; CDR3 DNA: TGTGCCAGCAGCCCCCGTGCAGGGCAGAGAAACGAGCAGTACTTC
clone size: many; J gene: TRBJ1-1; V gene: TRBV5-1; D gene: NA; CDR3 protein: CASSLSSGWATEAFF; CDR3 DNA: TGCGCCAGCAGCTTGAGTTCAGGGTGGGCCACTGAAGCTTTCTTT
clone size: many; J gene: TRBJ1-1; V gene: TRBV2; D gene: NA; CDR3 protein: CASRAARFGNTEAFF; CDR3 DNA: TGTGCCAGCAGGGCAGCAAGGTTCGGGAACACTGAAGCTTTCTTT
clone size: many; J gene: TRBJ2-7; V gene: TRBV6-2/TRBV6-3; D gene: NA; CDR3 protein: CASSFGSNLYEQYF; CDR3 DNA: TGTGCCAGCAGTTTCGGCAGCAACCTCTACGAGCAGTACTTC
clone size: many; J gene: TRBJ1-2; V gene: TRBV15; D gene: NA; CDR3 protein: CATSRDITGDNYGYTF; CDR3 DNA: TGTGCCACCAGCAGAGATATAACAGGTGATAACTATGGCTACACCTTC
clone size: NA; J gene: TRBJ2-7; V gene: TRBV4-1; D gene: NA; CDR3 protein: CASSQLYSAGEQYF; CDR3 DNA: TGCGCCAGCAGCCAACTCTATTCAGCTGGCGAGCAGTACTTC
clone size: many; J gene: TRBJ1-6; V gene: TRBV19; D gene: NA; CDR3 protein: CASRRDRSYNSPLHF; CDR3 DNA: TGTGCCAGTAGAAGGGACCGCTCCTATAATTCACCCCTCCACTTT
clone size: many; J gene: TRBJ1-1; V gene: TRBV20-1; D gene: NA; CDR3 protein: CSALSVNTEAFF; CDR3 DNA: TGCAGTGCTCTCAGCGTGAACACTGAAGCTTTCTTT
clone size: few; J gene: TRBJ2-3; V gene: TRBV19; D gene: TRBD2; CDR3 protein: CASSSLAGVGTDTQYF; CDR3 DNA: TGTGCCAGTAGTTCCCTAGCGGGGGTAGGCACAGATACGCAGTATTTT
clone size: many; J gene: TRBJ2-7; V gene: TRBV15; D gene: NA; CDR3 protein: CATSREAVSSYEQYF; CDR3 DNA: TGTGCCACCAGCAGAGAAGCGGTGAGCTCCTACGAGCAGTACTTC
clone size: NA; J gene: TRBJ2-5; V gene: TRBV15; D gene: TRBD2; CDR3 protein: CATSGLAGGPLQETQYF; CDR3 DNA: TGTGCCACCAGCGGACTAGCGGGGGGGCCACTTCAAGAGACCCAGTACTTC
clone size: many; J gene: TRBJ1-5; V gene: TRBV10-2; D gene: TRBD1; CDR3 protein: CASRSTGEGNQPQHF; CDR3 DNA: TGCGCCAGCAGGAGTACAGGGGAGGGAAACCAGCCCCAGCATTTT
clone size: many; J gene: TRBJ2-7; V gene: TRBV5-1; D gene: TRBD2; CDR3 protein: CASSSSAGPYEQYF; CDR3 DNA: TGCGCCAGCAGCTCCTCAGCGGGGCCATACGAGCAGTACTTC
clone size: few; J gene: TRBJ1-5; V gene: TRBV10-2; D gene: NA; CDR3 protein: CASTRGWGSNQPRHF; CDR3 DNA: TGCGCCAGCACCCGGGGTTGGGGGAGCAATCAGCCCCGACATTTT